This T cell receptor (beta chain) was sequenced during a study of lymphopenia after photon versus proton radiotherapy. The data were produced by immunoSEQ multiplex PCR, yet TCRdb's version contains in-frame clones alone and is incomplete. The table includes 55,000 to 85,000 clones, about 90% detected once. Notes on this clone: The antigen is unknown.

Regarding the study as a whole: Relative stability marked proton patients; photon patients lost diversity and naive cells. Survival link was tested only in deceased patients; proton benefit remains a possibility. Post-nadir diversity loss with photons came from oligoclonal expansion, particularly CD8+ Temra cells.

The source material was peripheral blood, sampled from a patient treated with photon-based radiotherapy. The sequence was obtained from a woman aged 40-49 years with cholangiocarcinoma.

The CDR3, as DNA: TGTGCCAGCAGCTTACGGGAGACTCTCACCGGGGAGCTGTTTTTT. It encodes CASSLRETLTGELFF. This sequence joins TRBV7-9 and TRBJ2-2, with a weak D call TRBD2 (6 bases). V lost 2 bases and J lost 4, with 11 bases in between. CDR3 length: 15 amino acids. Germline CDR1 SEHNR, CDR2 FQNEAQ (reference sequence).